The 15 T cell receptor beta chains below come from one sample, sequenced in a study of blood T cell repertoires in COVID-19. Data came from immunoSEQ multiplex PCR; TCRdb stores just in-frame clones and leaves some out. The sample consists of 30,000 to 45,000 clones, roughly 80% of them appearing once. The sample comprised peripheral blood. The source is a human donor in a cohort sampled during active COVID-19.

This chain uses TRBV5-4 with TRBJ1-2; a possible D gene is TRBD1 (5 bases). Germline loops: CDR1 SGHNT, CDR2 YYREEE (reference sequence). This CDR3 contains 13 residues. V lost 2 bases and J 4 bases, leaving 9 bases between the germline ends. CDR3 in DNA: TGTGCCAGCAGCTTCGACAGTGGCTATGGCTACACCTTC. Its protein is CASSFDSGYGYTF.

This clone was seen just once. The chain combines TRBV6-5 with TRBJ1-6; D perhaps matches TRBD1 (5 bases). Germline lookup yields CDR1 MNHEY and CDR2 SVGAGI. This CDR3 comprises 12 residues. Trimming removed 8 bases from V and 6 bases from J, with 8 bases in between. CDR3 nucleotide sequence: TGTGCCAGCCAGGACACTAATTCACCCCTCCACTTT. The encoded protein is CASQDTNSPLHF.

The J gene is TRBJ2-7, the V gene TRBV11-2; D gene unclear. The CDR3 consists of 11 residues. The V end lost 4 bases, the J end lost 4 bases, and 5 bases lay between the germline ends. Germline V gives CDR1 SGHAT, CDR2 FQNNGV. CDR3 nucleotides: TGTGCCAGCAGCTACTTTTACGAGCAGTACTTC. Protein: CASSYFYEQYF.

The chain links TRBV28 to TRBJ1-5; 7 bases are a match to TRBD1. Trimming at V came to 7 bases and at J to 7 bases, leaving 19 bases not matched to a gene. This CDR3 is 17 amino acids long. Germline CDR1 and CDR2: MDHEN and SYDVKM. CDR3 coding DNA: TGTGCCAGCACCCCCCCGTGGGGCAGGGGGGAGAAACAGCCCCAGCATTTT. This gives the protein CASTPPWGRGEKQPQHF. Looking up the rest from reference TRBV28 and TRBJ1-5 gives the full variable domain: DVKVTQSSRYLVKRTGEKVFLECVQDMDHENMFWYRQDPGLGLRLIYFSYDVKMKEKGDIPEGYSVSREKKERFSLILESASTNQTSMYLCASTPPWGRGEKQPQHFGDGTRLSIL.

The chain employs TRBV7-9 and TRBJ1-1; no clear D. The CDR3 has 12 residues. The V gene lost 3 bases and the J gene lost 8 bases, with 10 bases spanning the gap. Germline V gene data show CDR1 as SEHNR and CDR2 as FQNEAQ (reference sequence). CDR3 DNA: TGTGCCAGCAGCTTCGGAGAGGGAGAAGCTTTCTTT. This encodes CASSFGEGEAFF.

The chain has TRBV20-1 and TRBJ1-2; D is ambiguous. The germline gives CDR1 DFQATT, CDR2 SNEGSKA (reference sequence). V gave up 6 bases and J gave up 6 bases, with 11 bases separating them. The CDR3 spans 11 residues. CDR3 in DNA: TGCAGTGCCATGGGCGGGAATGGCTACACCTTC. Translating gives CSAMGGNGYTF.

This sequence joins TRBV4-2 and TRBJ2-7; 10 nucleotides align to TRBD1. CDR1 is LGHNA, CDR2 YNFKEQ, per germline. V shed 4 bases and J 4 bases; nucleotides not matched to a gene: 13. CDR3 length: 17 amino acids. The DNA of the CDR3 is TGTGCCAGCAGCCGGGACACACCGGGACAGGGGCAATACGAGCAGTACTTC. Residues: CASSRDTPGQGQYEQYF.

DNA for the CDR3: TGTGCAAGTCGCTCGCACTGCGAAGGTTCAAAGCAGGATACCCACGAGCAGTACTTC. Translating it yields CASRSHCEGSKQDTHEQYF. The chain combines TRBV12-2 with TRBJ2-7; no DNA check was done on the table's D call, TRBD1. TRBV12-2 represents a pseudogene. The CDR3 covers 19 residues.

This clone appeared a single time. The chain combines TRBV4-3 with TRBJ1-3; TRBD1 is a possible D gene (5 bases). Germline values: CDR1 LGHNA, CDR2 YSLEER. Trimming removed 4 bases at V and 0 bases at J, with 13 bases between. The CDR3 spans 16 residues. The CDR3 sequence is CASSRGDPNSGNTIYF. CDR3 in DNA: TGCGCCAGCAGCCGCGGGGACCCCAACTCTGGAAACACCATATATTTT.

The V call is TRBV29-1, the J call TRBJ1-1, with 12 bases that match TRBD1. Germline loops: CDR1 SQVTM, CDR2 ANQGSEA. This CDR3 comprises 17 residues. V shed 8 bases, J shed 1 base, and the junction held 14 bases outside the gene matches. The CDR3 spells CSILRGTGGKGNTEAFF. The CDR3 DNA reads TGCAGCATCCTAAGGGGGACAGGGGGCAAGGGGAACACTGAAGCTTTCTTT.

This rearrangement joins TRBV5-1 to TRBJ2-2, with TRBD1 as a possible D gene (7 bases). The germline V gene encodes CDR1 SGHRS and CDR2 YFSETQ. This CDR3 contains 17 residues. The V gene lost 4 bases and the J gene lost 0 bases, with 16 bases spanning the gap. The CDR3: CASSPVGGGANTGELFF. The CDR3 region has the DNA TGCGCCAGCAGCCCGGTTGGAGGGGGCGCGAACACCGGGGAGCTGTTTTTT.

The chain carries TRBV6-2 or TRBV6-3 and TRBJ2-7; perhaps TRBD2 as D (6 bases). V lost 5 bases, J lost 3 bases, and 14 bases lay in between. CDR1 is MNHEY, CDR2 SVGEGT, per germline. This CDR3 is 14 amino acids long. In DNA, the CDR3 is TGTGCCAGCAGTAGGAACTTGGGAGGCTACGAGCAGTACTTC. Its translation is CASSRNLGGYEQYF.

The J gene is TRBJ1-1, the V gene TRBV4-2; maybe TRBD1 (6 bases). The germline V and J ends were trimmed by 1 base and 0 bases, with 9 bases remaining between them. The CDR3 has 15 residues. Per germline, CDR1 LGHNA and CDR2 YNFKEQ. The CDR3, as DNA: TGTGCCAGCAGCCAAGGTCAGGGGATGAACACTGAAGCTTTCTTT. Translating it yields CASSQGQGMNTEAFF.

This clone has just a few counts. The genes are TRBV3-1 (or the pseudogene TRBV3-2) and TRBJ2-7, with 7 bases aligning to TRBD1. The germline CDR1 and CDR2 sequences are LGHDT and YNNKEL (reference sequence). The CDR3 is made up of 16 amino acids. Unmatched junction bases numbered 9, after V lost 1 base and J lost 3 bases. CDR3 DNA: TGTGCCAGCAGCCAAGGACAGGGCATGAATAACTACGAGCAGTACTTC. Its protein product is CASSQGQGMNNYEQYF.

The V and J genes are TRBV30 and TRBJ2-7; 12 bases line up with TRBD1. Germline V gene sequence: CDR1 GTSNPN, CDR2 SVGIG (reference sequence). This CDR3 has 14 residues. After removal of 3 bases from V and 6 bases from J, the junction contained 6 bases not matched to a gene. The CDR3, as DNA: TGTGCCTGGAGCGCTGGGACAGGGGGCGGCGAGCAGTACTTC. Translated: CAWSAGTGGGEQYF.